This entry features one TCR beta chain sequence. This clonotype has a handful of counts. This receptor's antigen is unknown. Base qualities are not provided; no much larger clone lies one nucleotide away. The library was made by 5' RACE. The run used an Illumina HiSeq 2000. Template switching introduced a universal primer binding site; the final cDNA contained a unique molecular identifier, enabling accurate counting of TCR cDNA molecules. Specific primers in the conserved constant-segment region were used to synthesize first-strand cDNA for TCR alpha and beta chains. To control for contamination, every cDNA library carried two barcodes: a SMART-Mk sample barcode plus Illumina barcodes. TruSeq adapter sequences and Illumina sample barcodes were added in two successive PCR steps. Sequencing of the TCR alpha and beta cDNA libraries was done on the Illumina HiSeq platform using custom primers. Per the authors' processing: Unique molecular identifiers were extracted from raw reads with MiGEC, and CDR3 positions were determined with MiXCR. Recombination models were inferred per individual with the repgenHMM and IGoR tools using an EM algorithm. The analysis of shared clonotypes was done with the tcR package in R, with sharing normalized by the product of cloneset sizes. To study raw recombination without the effects of thymic and clonal selection, out-of-frame nonproductive sequences were analyzed. TCRdb took the public reads, trimmed them with fastp at Q25, ran MiXCR for clone calling and kept in-frame beta chains. Every entry covers one CDR3 protein and lists the most common genes and DNA from its rows. The V and J calls were not made by the authors but by TCRdb's processing. For this sample there are nearly 650,000 distinct CDR3 sequences; just over 7% appear just once. Jointly, the top ten make up roughly 1.6% of the sample.

The sample belongs to a study of identical twins (dated by TCRdb to the mid-2010s). Regarding the study in general: To test whether fetal clonotypes persist, this study deep-sequenced TCR alpha and beta repertoires from monozygotic twins, from unrelated adults of various ages, and from cord blood. To rule out contamination, replicate twin experiments were performed at different times with different library preparation protocols. The full study reports these points: Fewer insertions were carried by abundant cord blood beta clonotypes, a similar but weaker trend appeared in young adult naive repertoires, and no such trend appeared in memory repertoires. Zero-insertion analyses could be partly confounded by invariant T cells such as MAIT and iNKT, though diverse VJ usage argued against such confounding for most clonotypes. In monozygotic twins, out-of-frame TCR alpha sharing was systematically underestimated by recombination models, although the models agreed with sharing between unrelated individuals. Out-of-frame TCR alpha sequences shared between twins showed an excess of low generation-probability sequences compared with coincidental sharing between unrelated individuals. Because the same donors could not be followed over many years, the conclusions relied on cross-sectional statistical analysis. In beta out-of-frame sequences, excess twin sharing was weaker, because having fewer shared sequences lowered the signal-to-noise ratio.

Every donor was a healthy Caucasian. Three pairs of female monozygotic twins, all aged about 18 to 30 years, made up the twin cohort. The RNA used for TCR libraries was isolated from peripheral blood mononuclear cells. The CDR3 sequence holds 19 residues, the cysteine and phenylalanine included. Here the CDR3 DNA is all that survives: 57 bases in frame from base 1. V and J lose 4 bases and 4 bases, and a span of 24 bases separates them. For CDR1 and CDR2, the germline V gene lists SGHRS and YFSETQ. This sample also belongs to another study, concerning yellow fever vaccine responses in identical twins. The second study reports: The T cell response to vaccination in identical twins was reported by the authors to appear partly convergent and partly personalized. The study precisely tracked vaccine-responding T cell clones in identical twins.

Sequenced sample: PBMCs. The rearrangement joined TRBV5-1 to TRBJ2-6; the D gene cannot be resolved reliably. This receptor was obtained from a woman younger than 35 in good health. The bases read TGCGCCAGCAGCCCGCGATGGGAACCCAGCTTAAGCGGGGCCAACGTCCTGACTTTC. It encodes CASSPRWEPSLSGANVLTF.